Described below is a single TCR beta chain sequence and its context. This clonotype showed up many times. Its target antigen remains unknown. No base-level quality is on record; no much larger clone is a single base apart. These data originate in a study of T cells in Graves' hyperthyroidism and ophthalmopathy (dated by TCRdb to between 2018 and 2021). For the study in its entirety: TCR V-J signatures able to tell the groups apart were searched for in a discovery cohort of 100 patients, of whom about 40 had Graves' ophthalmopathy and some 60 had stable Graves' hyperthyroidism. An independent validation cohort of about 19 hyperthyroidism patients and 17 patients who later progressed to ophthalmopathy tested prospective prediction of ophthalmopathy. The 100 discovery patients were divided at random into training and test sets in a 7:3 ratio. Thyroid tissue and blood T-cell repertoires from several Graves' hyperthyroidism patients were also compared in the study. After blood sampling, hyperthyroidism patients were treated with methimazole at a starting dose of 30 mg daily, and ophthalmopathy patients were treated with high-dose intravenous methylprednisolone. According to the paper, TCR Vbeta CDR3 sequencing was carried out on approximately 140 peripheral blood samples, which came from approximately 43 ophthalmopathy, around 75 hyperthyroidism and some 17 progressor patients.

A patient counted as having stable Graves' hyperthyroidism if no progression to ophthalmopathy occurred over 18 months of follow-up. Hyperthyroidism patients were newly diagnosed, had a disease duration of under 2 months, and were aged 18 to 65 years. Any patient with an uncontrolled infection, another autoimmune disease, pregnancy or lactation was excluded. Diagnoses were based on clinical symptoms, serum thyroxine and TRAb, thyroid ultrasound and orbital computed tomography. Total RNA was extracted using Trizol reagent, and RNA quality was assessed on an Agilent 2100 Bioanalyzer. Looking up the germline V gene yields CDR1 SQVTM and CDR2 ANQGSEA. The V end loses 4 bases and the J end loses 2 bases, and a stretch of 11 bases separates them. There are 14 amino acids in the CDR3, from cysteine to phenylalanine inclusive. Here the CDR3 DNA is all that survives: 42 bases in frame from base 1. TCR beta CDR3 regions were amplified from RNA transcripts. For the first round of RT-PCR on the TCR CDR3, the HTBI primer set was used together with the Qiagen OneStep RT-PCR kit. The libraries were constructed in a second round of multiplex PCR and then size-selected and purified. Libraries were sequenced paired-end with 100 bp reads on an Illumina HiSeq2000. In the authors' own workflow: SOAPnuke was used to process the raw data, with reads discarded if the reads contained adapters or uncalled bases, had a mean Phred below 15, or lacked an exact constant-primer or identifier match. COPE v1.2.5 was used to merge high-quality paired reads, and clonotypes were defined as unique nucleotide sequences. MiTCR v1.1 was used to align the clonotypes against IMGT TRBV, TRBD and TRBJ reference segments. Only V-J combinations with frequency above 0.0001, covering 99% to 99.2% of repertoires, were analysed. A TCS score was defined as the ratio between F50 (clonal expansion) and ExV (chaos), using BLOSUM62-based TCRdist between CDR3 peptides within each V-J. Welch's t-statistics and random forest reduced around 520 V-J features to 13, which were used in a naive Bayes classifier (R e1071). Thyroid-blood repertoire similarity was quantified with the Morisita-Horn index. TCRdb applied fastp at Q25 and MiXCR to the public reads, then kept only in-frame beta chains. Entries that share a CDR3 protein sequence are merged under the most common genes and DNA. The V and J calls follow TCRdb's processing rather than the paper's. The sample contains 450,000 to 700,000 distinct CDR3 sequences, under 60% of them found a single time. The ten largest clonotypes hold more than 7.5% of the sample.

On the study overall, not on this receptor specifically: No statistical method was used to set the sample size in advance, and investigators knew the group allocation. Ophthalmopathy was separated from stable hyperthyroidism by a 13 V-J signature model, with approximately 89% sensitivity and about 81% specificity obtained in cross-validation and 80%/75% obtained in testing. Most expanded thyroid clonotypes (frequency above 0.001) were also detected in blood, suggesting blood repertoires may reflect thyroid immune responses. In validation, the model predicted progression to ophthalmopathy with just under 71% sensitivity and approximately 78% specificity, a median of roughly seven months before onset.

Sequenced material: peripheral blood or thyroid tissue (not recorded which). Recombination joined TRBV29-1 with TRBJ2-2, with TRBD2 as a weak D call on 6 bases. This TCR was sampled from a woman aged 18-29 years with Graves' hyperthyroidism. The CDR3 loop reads CSVGGDSNTGELFF. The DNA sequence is TGCAGCGTTGGCGGGGACTCCAACACCGGGGAGCTGTTTTTT.